Listed below are T cell receptor beta chains from one sample, sequenced in a study of shared clonotypes between healthy human individuals. Clones were read by immunoSEQ multiplex PCR, and TCRdb kept only the in-frame ones, dropping some. The sample lists roughly 2,300,000 clones, 85% to 95% occurring once. The sequenced material came from naive CD4+ T cells from PBMCs. These receptors were taken from a man aged 18-30 years in good health. Some clones in this sample may be carry-over from other donors' samples. Both conserved end residues are part of each CDR3. A D gene is named only where the DNA matches it firmly. The size field is filled for only some rows; it gives once, few, many or a size class.

clone size | J gene | V gene | CDR3 length | D gene | CDR3 protein | CDR3 DNA
NA | TRBJ1-2 | TRBV28 | 16 | TRBD1 | CASSSGGTVTLYGYTF | TGTGCCAGCAGTTCGGGGGGGACAGTTACGCTCTATGGCTACACCTTC
few | TRBJ2-1 | TRBV5-8 | 15 | NA | CASSLRELVNNEQFF | TGTGCCAGCAGCCTAAGGGAGCTGGTTAACAATGAGCAGTTCTTC
NA | TRBJ2-6 | TRBV2 | 15 | NA | CASRPMGSGANVLTF | TGTGCCAGCAGACCTATGGGGTCTGGGGCCAACGTCCTGACTTTC
NA | TRBJ2-1 | TRBV9 | 19 | TRBD2 | CASSVAGAGGDPTYNEQFF | TGTGCCAGCAGCGTAGCGGGGGCGGGGGGGGACCCCACCTACAATGAGCAGTTCTTC
few | TRBJ1-1 | TRBV4-1 | 15 | NA | CASSQDAIMNTEAFF | TGCGCCAGCAGCCAAGACGCCATTATGAACACTGAAGCTTTCTTT
NA | TRBJ2-3 | TRBV6-4 | 13 | NA | CASSAGPGDTQYF | TGTGCCAGCAGTGCTGGCCCCGGGGATACGCAGTATTTT
NA | TRBJ2-7 | TRBV5-1 | 14 | NA | CASSPRTSSYEQYF | TGCGCCAGCAGCCCACGGACCAGCTCCTACGAGCAGTACTTC
NA | TRBJ2-7 | TRBV5-5 | 16 | NA | CASSLLVGGTAYEQYF | TGTGCCAGCAGCTTGCTGGTGGGCGGGACGGCCTACGAGCAGTACTTC
NA | TRBJ2-3 | TRBV7-2 | 15 | TRBD2 | CASRSTSGSTDTQYF | TGTGCCAGCAGGTCCACTAGCGGTAGCACAGATACGCAGTATTTT
NA | TRBJ1-2 | TRBV6-1 | 13 | NA | CASSEMGSYGYTF | TGTGCCAGCAGTGAAATGGGGAGTTATGGCTACACCTTC
NA | TRBJ1-2 | TRBV5-4 | 15 | TRBD1 | CASSLAGGQYYGYTF | TGTGCCAGCAGCTTGGCCGGGGGACAGTACTATGGCTACACCTTC
once | TRBJ1-5 | TRBV19 | 12 | NA | CASRPADQPQHF | TGTGCCAGTAGGCCTGCCGATCAGCCCCAGCATTTT
NA | TRBJ2-7 | TRBV6-1 | 16 | TRBD1 | CASSEVAGRGPYEQYF | TGTGCCAGCAGTGAAGTTGCGGGCAGGGGGCCCTACGAGCAGTACTTC
NA | TRBJ2-7 | TRBV5-1 | 12 | NA | CASSPAEREQYF | TGCGCCAGCAGCCCGGCAGAGAGGGAGCAGTACTTC